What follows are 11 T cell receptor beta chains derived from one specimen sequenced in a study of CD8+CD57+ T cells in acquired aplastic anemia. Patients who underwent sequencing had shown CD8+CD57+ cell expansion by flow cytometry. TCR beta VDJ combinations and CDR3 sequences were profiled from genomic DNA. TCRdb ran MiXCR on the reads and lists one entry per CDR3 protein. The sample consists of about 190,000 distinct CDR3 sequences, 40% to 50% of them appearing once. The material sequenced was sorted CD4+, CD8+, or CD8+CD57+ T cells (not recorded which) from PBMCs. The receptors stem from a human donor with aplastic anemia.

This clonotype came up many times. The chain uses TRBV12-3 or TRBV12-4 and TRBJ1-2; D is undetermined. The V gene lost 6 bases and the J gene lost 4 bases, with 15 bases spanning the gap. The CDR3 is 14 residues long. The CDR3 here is CASSISGGTYGYTF. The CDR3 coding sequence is TGTGCCAGCAGCATTAGCGGTGGCACCTATGGCTACACCTTC.

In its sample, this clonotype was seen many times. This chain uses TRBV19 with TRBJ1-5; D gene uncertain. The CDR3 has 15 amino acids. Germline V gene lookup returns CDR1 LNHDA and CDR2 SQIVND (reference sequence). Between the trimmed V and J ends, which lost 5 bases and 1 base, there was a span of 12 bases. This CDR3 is CASSRIGGSNQPQHF. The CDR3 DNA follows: TGTGCCAGTAGTCGGATCGGTGGGAGCAATCAGCCCCAGCATTTT.

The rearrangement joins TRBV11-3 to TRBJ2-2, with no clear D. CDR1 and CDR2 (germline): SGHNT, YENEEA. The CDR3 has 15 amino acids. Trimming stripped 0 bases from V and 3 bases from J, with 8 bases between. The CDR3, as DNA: TGTGCCAGCAGCTTAGATCTAATACACACCGGGGAGCTGTTTTTT. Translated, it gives CASSLDLIHTGELFF.

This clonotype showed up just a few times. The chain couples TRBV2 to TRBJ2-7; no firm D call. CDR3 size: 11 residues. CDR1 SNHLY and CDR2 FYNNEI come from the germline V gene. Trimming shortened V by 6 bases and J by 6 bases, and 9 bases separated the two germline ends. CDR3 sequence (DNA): TGTGCCAGCAGCTATAGTCGCGAGCAGTACTTC. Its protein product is CASSYSREQYF.

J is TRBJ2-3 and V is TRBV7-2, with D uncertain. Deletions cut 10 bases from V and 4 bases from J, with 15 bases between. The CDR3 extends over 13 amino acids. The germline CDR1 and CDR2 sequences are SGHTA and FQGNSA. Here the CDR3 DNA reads TGTGCCACCGAGGAAGGGCTCGCAGATACGCAGTATTTT. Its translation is CATEEGLADTQYF.

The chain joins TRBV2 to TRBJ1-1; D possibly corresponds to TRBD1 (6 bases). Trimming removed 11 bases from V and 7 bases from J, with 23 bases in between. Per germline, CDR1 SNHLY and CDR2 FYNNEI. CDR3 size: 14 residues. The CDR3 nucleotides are TGTGCCCAACCCGGGGCAGGGGAGCTTGGTGAAGCTTTCTTT. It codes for CAQPGAGELGEAFF.

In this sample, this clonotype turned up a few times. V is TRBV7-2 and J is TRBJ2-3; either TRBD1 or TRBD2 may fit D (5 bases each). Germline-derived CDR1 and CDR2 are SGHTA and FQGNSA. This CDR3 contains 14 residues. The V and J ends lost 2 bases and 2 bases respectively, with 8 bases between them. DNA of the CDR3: TGTGCCAGCAGCTTAAGAGGGGCCACAGATACGCAGTATTTT. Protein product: CASSLRGATDTQYF.

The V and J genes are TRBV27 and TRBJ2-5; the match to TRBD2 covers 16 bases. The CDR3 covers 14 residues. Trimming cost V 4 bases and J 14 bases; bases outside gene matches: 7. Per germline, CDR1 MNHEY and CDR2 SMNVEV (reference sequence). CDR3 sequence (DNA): TGTGCCAGCAGTTCGGGACTAGCGGGAGGGGGAAGATACTTC. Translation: CASSSGLAGGGRYF.

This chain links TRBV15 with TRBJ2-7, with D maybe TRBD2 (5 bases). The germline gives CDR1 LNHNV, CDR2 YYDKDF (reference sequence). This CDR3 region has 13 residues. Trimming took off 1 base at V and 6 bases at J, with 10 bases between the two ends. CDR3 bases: TGTGCCACCAGCAGAGGAGGGATCCGCGAGCAGTACTTC. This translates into CATSRGGIREQYF. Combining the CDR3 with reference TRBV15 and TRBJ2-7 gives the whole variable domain DAMVIQNPRYQVTQFGKPVTLSCSQTLNHNVMYWYQQKSSQAPKLLFHYYDKDFNNEADTPDNFQSRRPNTSFCFLDIRSPGLGDTAMYLCATSRGGIREQYFGPGTRLTVT.

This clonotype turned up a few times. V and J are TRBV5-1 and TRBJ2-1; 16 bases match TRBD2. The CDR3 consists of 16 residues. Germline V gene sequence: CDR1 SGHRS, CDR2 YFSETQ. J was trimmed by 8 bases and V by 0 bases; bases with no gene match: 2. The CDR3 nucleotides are TGCGCCAGCAGCTTGGCGGGGACTAGCGGGGGGGATGAGCAGTTCTTC. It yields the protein CASSLAGTSGGDEQFF. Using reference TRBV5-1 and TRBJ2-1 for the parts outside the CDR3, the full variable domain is KAGVTQTPRYLIKTRGQQVTLSCSPISGHRSVSWYQQTPGQGLQFLFEYFSETQRNKGNFPGRFSGRQFSNSRSEMNVSTLELGDSALYLCASSLAGTSGGDEQFFGPGTRLTVL.

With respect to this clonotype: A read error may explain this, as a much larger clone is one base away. CDR3 sequence: CASFMGGYSYEQYF. CDR3 coding DNA: TGTGCCAGCTTTATGGGCGGATACTCCTACGAGCAGTACTTC. The V gene is TRBV10-3, the J gene TRBJ2-7; no firm D call. Germline V gives CDR1 ENHRY, CDR2 SYGVKD. V lost 10 bases and J 0 bases, leaving 16 bases between the germline ends. This CDR3 is 14 amino acids long.